Here is one TCR beta chain with its context. Which antigen it targets is not known. No base qualities exist here, and no much larger clone lies one base off it. TCRbeta CDR3 regions were amplified from genomic DNA using the immunoSEQ Assay, a bias-controlled multiplex PCR. Per the original workflow: Within the assay, amplification of reference gene primers was used to estimate how many nucleated cells each sample contained. To quantify the absolute abundance of each unique TCRbeta CDR3 rearrangement, sequence reads were collapsed and filtered. For each sample, productive Simpson clonality was calculated as the square root of Simpson's diversity index over productive rearrangements. TCRdb provides this immuneACCESS table in a form limited to in-frame rearrangements. Some clones are lacking; in checked studies, under half of them reflect an unresolved V gene, and why the rest are absent is not known. From that table come the V and J calls and clone size; the DNA was used to work out D and trimming. The table for this sample lists about 250,000 clones; roughly 89% of them were counted only once. The top ten clones comprise about 4.6% of the sample.

This sample was taken from a study of blood T cell repertoires in COVID-19 (dated by TCRdb to between 2020 and 2021). With regard to the full study: Samples covering the acute and convalescent phases of COVID-19 were provided by collaborators in the United States, Italy and Spain. The material from the prospective study consisted of cDNA or gDNA derived from T cells, B-cell-depleted T cells, or PBMCs. The dataset comprised deeply sampled blood TCRbeta repertoires from subjects exposed to, actively infected with, or recovered from COVID-19. The repertoires were released in a freely available public database intended as a resource for research on the immune response to SARS-CoV-2. The samples were drawn from two sources: the first 160 participants of the ongoing ImmuneRACE study, and 1,200 or so subjects contributed by 6 global collaborators. A de-identified subject ID, COVID-19 status, age in years and sex were almost always included in the sample metadata. Where available, HLA class I and class II types were obtained from metadata supplied by the sample provider rather than from assay-based typing.

Samples from volunteer blood donors who had recovered from COVID-19 were contributed by a second Seattle source. Each collaborating institution followed its own protocols to collect whole blood in K2EDTA tubes. Collaborator samples were shipped for TCRbeta analysis as frozen whole blood, isolated PBMCs, or DNA extracted from either sample type. Points the paper makes about the study in general: How much clinical and demographic metadata was included differed by source and by participant, and the metadata was provided uncurated.

Sequencing was done on a sample of peripheral blood. The receptor's source is a woman between 35 and 50 years old who had recovered from COVID-19.

The DNA is TGTGCCAGCAGTTTAGCGGGGACAGACTATGGCTACACCTTC. This yields the protein CASSLAGTDYGYTF. The sequence links TRBV28 to TRBJ1-2; TRBD1 fits 7 bases in the junction. The CDR3, from cysteine to phenylalanine, totals 14 residues. Of all the DNA, just the CDR3 is kept, 42 bases in frame from base 1. From a lookup of the germline V gene, CDR1 and CDR2 are MDHEN and SYDVKM. The junction shows trimming of 2 bases on V and 3 bases on J, and the gene matches do not reach 3 bases of it.